These T cell receptor beta chains were read from a single sample in a study of T cell responses to AZD1222 COVID-19 vaccine. Method: immunoSEQ multiplex PCR; TCRdb's copy keeps in-frame clones and lacks some. The data show about 150,000 clones, about 91% seen once. The material sequenced was peripheral blood, taken on day 0 of AZD1222 vaccination. The receptors stem from an adult in good health. Both conserved end residues are part of each CDR3. The D gene is left open where the match is weak. Rows give clone size only sometimes, using once, few, many, or a class for an expanded clone.

>TRBV28|TRBJ1-5|.|TRBD1
CASSSAGGGQPQHF
TGTGCCAGCAGTTCGGCAGGGGGCGGTCAGCCCCAGCATTTT
>TRBV19|TRBJ1-5|.|.
CASSIIGPPGDQPQHF
TGTGCCAGTAGTATTATCGGGCCGCCAGGGGATCAGCCCCAGCATTTT
>TRBV7-4|TRBJ2-1|.|TRBD2
CASSRYLAGATLYNEQFF
TGTGCCAGCAGCCGCTACCTAGCGGGGGCGACACTATACAATGAGCAGTTCTTC
>TRBV28|TRBJ2-5|.|TRBD1
CASSEGQKETQYF
TGTGCCAGCAGTGAGGGACAGAAAGAGACCCAGTACTTC
>TRBV5-1|TRBJ1-1|.|.
CASSLAGHTEAFF
TGCGCCAGCAGCTTGGCAGGGCATACTGAAGCTTTCTTT
>TRBV5-1|TRBJ1-1|.|.
CASSSGQGKNTEAFF
TGCGCCAGCAGCTCTGGACAAGGGAAGAACACTGAAGCTTTCTTT
>TRBV2|TRBJ1-2|.|.
CASRPDSLSPGYTF
TGTGCCAGTAGACCGGACAGTTTATCCCCTGGCTACACCTTC
>TRBV9|TRBJ1-4|.|TRBD1
CASSLRGLDEKLFF
TGTGCCAGCAGCCTCAGGGGGCTGGATGAAAAACTGTTTTTT
>TRBV7-2|TRBJ1-1|.|TRBD1
CASSHVSGQGAGAFF
TGTGCCAGCAGCCATGTTTCGGGACAGGGGGCTGGAGCTTTCTTT
>TRBV3-1/TRBV3-2|TRBJ1-1|.|.
CASSQDPRFTSNTEAFF
TGTGCCAGCAGCCAAGATCCTCGGTTTACCTCGAACACTGAAGCTTTCTTT
>TRBV28|TRBJ1-3|.|.
CASSLPGTNTGNTIYF
TGTGCCAGCAGCCTACCCGGGACAAACACTGGAAACACCATATATTTT
>TRBV28|TRBJ1-2|few|.
CASSSVRGYTF
TGTGCCAGCAGCTCGGTGCGGGGCTACACCTTC
>TRBV6-5|TRBJ1-1|.|.
CASRPRGGNTEAFF
TGTGCCAGCAGACCTCGGGGGGGGAACACTGAAGCTTTCTTT
>TRBV5-6|TRBJ1-5|.|.
CASSQGLGQPQHF
TGTGCCAGCAGCCAGGGTTTGGGTCAGCCCCAGCATTTT
>TRBV6-1|TRBJ2-7|once|.
CASSEVVGTPHGF
TGTGCCAGCAGTGAAGTCGTCGGGACCCCACATGGTTTC
>TRBV9|TRBJ1-2|.|TRBD1
CASSPGTGQYGYTF
TGTGCCAGCAGCCCGGGGACAGGGCAGTATGGCTACACCTTC
>TRBV6-5|TRBJ2-3|once|.
CASRRDTDTQYF
TGTGCCAGCCGCAGGGACACAGATACGCAGTATTTT
>TRBV5-1|TRBJ1-1|.|.
CASSQVPSSTGYTEAFF
TGCGCCAGCAGCCAAGTACCGAGTTCTACAGGGTACACTGAAGCTTTCTTT
>TRBV12-3/TRBV12-4|TRBJ1-6|.|.
CASAKGAPSPLHF
TGTGCCAGCGCGAAAGGGGCCCCTTCACCCCTCCACTTT
>TRBV9|TRBJ2-3|.|.
CASSVARTDTQYF
TGTGCCAGCAGCGTAGCGAGGACAGATACGCAGTATTTT
>TRBV27|TRBJ2-3|.|TRBD1
CASSFSWDRGLDTQYF
TGTGCCAGCAGTTTTTCCTGGGACAGGGGTTTAGATACGCAGTATTTT
>TRBV7-2|TRBJ1-5|.|.
CASSLNGDYSLQQPQHF
TGTGCCAGCAGCTTAAACGGGGATTACTCTTTACAGCAGCCCCAGCATTTT
>TRBV3-1/TRBV3-2|TRBJ2-2|.|.
CASSQVTGELFF
TGTGCCAGCAGCCAAGTAACCGGGGAGCTGTTTTTT
>TRBV28|TRBJ2-3|.|TRBD1
CASSTRQGSITDTQYF
TGTGCCAGCAGTACCCGACAGGGAAGTATCACAGATACGCAGTATTTT
>TRBV18|TRBJ1-3|.|.
CASSRGPVTSGNTIYF
TGTGCCAGTTCCCGCGGCCCGGTAACCTCTGGAAACACCATATATTTT
>TRBV6-5|TRBJ2-4|.|TRBD1
CASSYRGQRNIQYF
TGTGCCAGCAGTTACAGGGGGCAAAGAAACATTCAGTACTTC
>TRBV5-1|TRBJ1-1|.|TRBD1
CASSLTQGANTEAFF
TGCGCCAGCAGCTTAACACAGGGGGCGAACACTGAAGCTTTCTTT